The sequence of this T cell receptor (beta chain) was determined in a study of cytomegalovirus exposure and HLA in healthy donors. Details on this clone: Its antigen is not identified. The same CDR3 also results from other DNA sequences found in this sample.

PCR used 60 Vbeta primers and 13 Jbeta primers. The method was immunoSEQ multiplex PCR; TCRdb's version includes in-frame clones alone and lacks a portion of them. The repertoire holds 130,000 or so clones, with over 70% as singletons. From germline, CDR1 is SGHRS and CDR2 YFSETQ. The CDR3 is 15 residues long. V lost 0 bases, J lost 4 bases, and 13 bases lay in between. At the time of sampling, donors were nominally healthy, though unrecorded immune exposures were likely. General observations from the study: Later analysis reportedly placed an Asian-associated ancestry cluster below the roughly 700-donor mean in N-insertions. V- and J-gene trimming in TCR beta was tied to a missense DCLRE1C variant by an analysis performed later. The authors listed over 150 TCR beta chains as cytomegalovirus-associated.

Sequences were obtained from PBMCs. The source is a woman younger than 30 in good health and CMV-seronegative. This chain uses TRBV5-1 with TRBJ1-2; D ambiguous. CDR3 DNA sequence: TGCGCCAGCAGCTTGGATGCGGGGTCAGGCTATGGCTACACCTTC. Its protein is CASSLDAGSGYGYTF. Full variable domain (missing parts from reference TRBV5-1 and TRBJ1-2): KAGVTQTPRYLIKTRGQQVTLSCSPISGHRSVSWYQQTPGQGLQFLFEYFSETQRNKGNFPGRFSGRQFSNSRSEMNVSTLELGDSALYLCASSLDAGSGYGYTFGSGTRLTVV.